The source of this T cell receptor (beta chain) is a study of cytomegalovirus exposure and HLA in healthy donors. Study-wide results and limits: Some V segments, TRBV6-2 and TRBV6-3 among them, were indistinguishable and were therefore excluded. Most of the CMV-associated TCR beta chains (in a later analysis) appeared to be HLA-restricted. Researchers had no immune exposure information except CMV serostatus available. TCR beta V- and J-gene trimming, according to a later analysis, was linked to a missense DCLRE1C variant.

Comment on this clone: Its cognate antigen is unknown.

CDR3 size: 16 residues. V was pared by 2 bases and J by 4 bases, with 7 bases of the junction left unmatched. Primers for the PCR totalled 60 Vbeta and 13 Jbeta. Only in-frame clones appear in the TCRdb table, and some are missing; sequencing was by immunoSEQ multiplex PCR. Of approximately 69,000 clones in the sample, around 70% were seen once. The chain uses TRBV5-3 and TRBJ2-3; TRBD2 aligns across 10 bases. TRBV5-3 is given ORF status, its function remaining uncertain. The specimen sequenced was PBMCs. The origin of this receptor is a man aged 35 to 55 in good health and CMV-seropositive. CDR3 sequence: CARSFVLAGDPDTQYF. The CDR3 nucleotides read TGTGCCAGAAGCTTTGTGCTAGCGGGGGATCCAGATACGCAGTATTTT.